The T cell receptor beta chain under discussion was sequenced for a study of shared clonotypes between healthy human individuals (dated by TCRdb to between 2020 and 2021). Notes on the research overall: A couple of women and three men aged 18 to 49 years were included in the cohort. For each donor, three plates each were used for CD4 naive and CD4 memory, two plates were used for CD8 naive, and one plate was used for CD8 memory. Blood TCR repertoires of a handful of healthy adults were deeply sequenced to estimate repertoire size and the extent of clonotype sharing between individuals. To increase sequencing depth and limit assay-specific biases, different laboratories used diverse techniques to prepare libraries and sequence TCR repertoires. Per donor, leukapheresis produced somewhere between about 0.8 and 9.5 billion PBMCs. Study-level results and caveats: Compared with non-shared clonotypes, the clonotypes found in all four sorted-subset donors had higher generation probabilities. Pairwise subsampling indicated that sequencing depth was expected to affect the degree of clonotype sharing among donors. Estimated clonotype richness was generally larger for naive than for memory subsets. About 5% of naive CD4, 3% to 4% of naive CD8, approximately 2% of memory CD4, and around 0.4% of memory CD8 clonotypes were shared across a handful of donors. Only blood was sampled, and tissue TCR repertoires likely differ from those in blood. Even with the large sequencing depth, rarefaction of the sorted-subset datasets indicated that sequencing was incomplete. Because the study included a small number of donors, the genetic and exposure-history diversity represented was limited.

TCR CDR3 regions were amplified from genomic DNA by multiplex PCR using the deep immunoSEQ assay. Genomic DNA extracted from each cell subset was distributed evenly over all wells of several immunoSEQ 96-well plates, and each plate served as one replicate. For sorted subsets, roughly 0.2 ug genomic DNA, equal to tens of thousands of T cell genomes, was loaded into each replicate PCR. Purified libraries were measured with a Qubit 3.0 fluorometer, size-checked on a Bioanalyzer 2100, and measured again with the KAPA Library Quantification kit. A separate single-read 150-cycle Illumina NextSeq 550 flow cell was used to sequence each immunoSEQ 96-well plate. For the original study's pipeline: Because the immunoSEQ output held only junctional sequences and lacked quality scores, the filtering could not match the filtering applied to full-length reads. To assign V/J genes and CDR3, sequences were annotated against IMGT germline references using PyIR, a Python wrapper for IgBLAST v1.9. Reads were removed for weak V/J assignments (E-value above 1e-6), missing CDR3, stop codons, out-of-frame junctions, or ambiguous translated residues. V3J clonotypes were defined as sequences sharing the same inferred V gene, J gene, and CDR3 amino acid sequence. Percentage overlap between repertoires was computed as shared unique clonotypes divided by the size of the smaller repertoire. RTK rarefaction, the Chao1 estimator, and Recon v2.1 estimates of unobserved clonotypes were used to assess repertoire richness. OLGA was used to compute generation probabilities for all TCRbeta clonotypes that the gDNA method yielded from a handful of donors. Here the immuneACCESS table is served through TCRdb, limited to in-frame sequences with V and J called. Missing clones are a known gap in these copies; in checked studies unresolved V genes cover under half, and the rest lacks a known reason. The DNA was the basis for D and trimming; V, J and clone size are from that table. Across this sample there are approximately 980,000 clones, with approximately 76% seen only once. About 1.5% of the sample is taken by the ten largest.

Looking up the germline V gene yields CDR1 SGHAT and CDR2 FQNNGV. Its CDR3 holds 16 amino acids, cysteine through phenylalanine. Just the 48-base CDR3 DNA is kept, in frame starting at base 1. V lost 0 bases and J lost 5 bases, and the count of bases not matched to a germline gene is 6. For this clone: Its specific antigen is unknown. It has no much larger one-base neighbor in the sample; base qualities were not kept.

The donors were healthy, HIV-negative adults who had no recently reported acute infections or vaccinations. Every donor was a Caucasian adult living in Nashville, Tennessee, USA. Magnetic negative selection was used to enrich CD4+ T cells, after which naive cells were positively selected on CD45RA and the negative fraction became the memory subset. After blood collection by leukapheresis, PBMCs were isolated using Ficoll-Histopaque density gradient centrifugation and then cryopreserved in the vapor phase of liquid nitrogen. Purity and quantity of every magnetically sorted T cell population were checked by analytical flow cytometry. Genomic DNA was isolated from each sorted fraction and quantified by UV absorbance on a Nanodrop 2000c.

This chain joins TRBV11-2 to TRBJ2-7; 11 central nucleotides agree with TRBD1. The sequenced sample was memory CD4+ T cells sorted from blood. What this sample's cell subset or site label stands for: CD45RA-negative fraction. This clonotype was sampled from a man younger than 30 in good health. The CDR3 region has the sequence CASSLDRGQGVNEQYF. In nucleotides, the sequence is TGTGCCAGCAGCTTAGATCGGGGACAGGGGGTAAACGAGCAGTACTTC.